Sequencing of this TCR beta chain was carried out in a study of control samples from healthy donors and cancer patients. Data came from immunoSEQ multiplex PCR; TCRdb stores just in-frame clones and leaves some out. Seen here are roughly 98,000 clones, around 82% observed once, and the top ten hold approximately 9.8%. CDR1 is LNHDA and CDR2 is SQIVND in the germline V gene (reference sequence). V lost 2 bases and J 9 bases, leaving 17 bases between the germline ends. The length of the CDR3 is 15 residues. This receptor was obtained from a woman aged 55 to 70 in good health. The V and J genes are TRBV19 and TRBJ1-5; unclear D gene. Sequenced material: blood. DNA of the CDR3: TGTGCCAGTAGTATAATGGGTAACGGGTTGGGGCCCCAGCATTTT. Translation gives CASSIMGNGLGPQHF.